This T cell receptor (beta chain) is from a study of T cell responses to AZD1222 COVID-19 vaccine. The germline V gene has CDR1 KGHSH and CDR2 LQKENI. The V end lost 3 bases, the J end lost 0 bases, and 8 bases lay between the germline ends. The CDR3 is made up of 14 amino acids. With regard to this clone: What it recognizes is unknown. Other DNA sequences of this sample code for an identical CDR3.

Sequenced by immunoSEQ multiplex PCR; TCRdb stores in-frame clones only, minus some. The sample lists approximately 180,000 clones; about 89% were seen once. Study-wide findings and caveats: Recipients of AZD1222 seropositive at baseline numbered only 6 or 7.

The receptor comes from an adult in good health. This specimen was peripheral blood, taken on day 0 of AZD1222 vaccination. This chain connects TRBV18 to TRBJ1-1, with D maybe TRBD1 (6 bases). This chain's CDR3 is CASSPQGMNTEAFF. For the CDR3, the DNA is TGTGCCAGCTCACCTCAGGGGATGAACACTGAAGCTTTCTTT.